Below, 29 T cell receptor beta chains from the same sample are listed, as sequenced in a study of CD8 T cells in Susac syndrome. The RNA, roughly 0.5 to 1 ug, was put through reverse transcription using random hexamers. One entry per CDR3 protein results from TCRdb running MiXCR on the immunoSEQ multiplex PCR reads. There are 140,000 or so distinct CDR3 sequences in the sample; under 97% occur only once, and approximately 0.08% lies in the top ten. The sample taken for sequencing was CD4+ T cells from PBMCs. Receptors originate from a human donor with Susac syndrome.

V is TRBV5-6 and J is TRBJ2-1; a possible D gene is TRBD2 (6 bases). With 1 base removed from V and 5 bases from J, the gap between germline ends came to 10 bases. The CDR3 totals 14 residues. Germline assignment: CDR1 SGHDT and CDR2 YYEEEE. The CDR3 region has the DNA TGTGCCAGCAGCTTGAGGCGGGGAAACAATGAGCAGTTCTTC. It is translated as CASSLRRGNNEQFF. Filled out from reference TRBV5-6 and TRBJ2-1, the complete variable domain reads DAGVTQSPTHLIKTRGQQVTLRCSPKSGHDTVSWYQQALGQGPQFIFQYYEEEERQRGNFPDRFSGHQFPNYSSELNVNALLLGDSALYLCASSLRRGNNEQFFGPGTRLTVL.

The chain employs TRBV24-1 and TRBJ1-5, with D maybe TRBD1 (5 bases). CDR1 is KGHDR, CDR2 SFDVKD, per germline. The CDR3 runs to 15 residues. Trimming left V 5 bases short and J 4 bases short, with 14 bases between. This CDR3 is CATSAQGEGNQPQHF. The CDR3 DNA sequence: TGTGCCACCAGTGCGCAGGGAGAAGGTAATCAGCCCCAGCATTTT.

The rearrangement uses TRBV18 and TRBJ1-5; D is unresolved. This CDR3 region has 15 residues. Germline V gives CDR1 KGHSH, CDR2 LQKENI. Trimming left V 5 bases short and J 3 bases short, with 14 bases between. The CDR3 DNA reads TGTGCCAGCTCAAGGGATGGGGTGGCCAATCAGCCCCAGCATTTT. This gives the protein CASSRDGVANQPQHF.

The chain has TRBV9 and TRBJ1-1, with D uncertain. CDR3 length: 15 residues. The V and J ends lost 3 bases and 1 base respectively, with 13 bases between them. Germline CDR1 reads SGDLS; CDR2 reads YYNGEE. The CDR3 DNA is TGTGCCAGCAGCGCTTTTAAGGGTTCGAACACTGAAGCTTTCTTT. Encoded protein: CASSAFKGSNTEAFF.

The DNA of the CDR3 is TGTGCCAGCTCACCGGGGACGGACAATTCACCCCTCCACTTT. Its protein product is CASSPGTDNSPLHF. The chain recombines TRBV18 with TRBJ1-6, with D maybe TRBD1 (5 bases). The V gene's germline CDR1 is KGHSH and CDR2 LQKENI. This CDR3 is 14 amino acids long. V dropped 3 bases and J dropped 7 bases, with 10 bases sitting between them. Complete variable domain (other parts from reference TRBV18 and TRBJ1-6): NAGVMQNPRHLVRRRGQEARLRCSPMKGHSHVYWYRQLPEEGLKFMVYLQKENIIDESGMPKERFSAEFPKEGPSILRIQQVVRGDSAAYFCASSPGTDNSPLHFGNGTRLTVT.

The rearrangement uses TRBV5-1 and TRBJ2-5, with TRBD2 matching 14 bases. The germline gives CDR1 SGHRS, CDR2 YFSETQ. This CDR3 contains 13 residues. The V and J ends lost 7 bases and 10 bases, in that order; junction bases with no gene match: 6. CDR3 region: CASSGLAGEDQYF. In DNA, the CDR3 is TGCGCCAGCTCGGGACTAGCGGGAGAGGACCAGTACTTC. Complete variable domain (other parts from reference TRBV5-1 and TRBJ2-5): KAGVTQTPRYLIKTRGQQVTLSCSPISGHRSVSWYQQTPGQGLQFLFEYFSETQRNKGNFPGRFSGRQFSNSRSEMNVSTLELGDSALYLCASSGLAGEDQYFGPGTRLLVL.

In its sample, this clonotype was seen once. J is TRBJ2-1 and V is TRBV7-3; 8 bases agree with TRBD1. The germline gives CDR1 SGHTA, CDR2 FQGTGA. The CDR3 has 15 amino acids. The V segment lost 5 bases and the J segment 5 bases; nucleotides outside the gene matches: 8. The CDR3 DNA follows: TGTGCCAGCAGCCCGACAGGGGCCCCAAACAATGAGCAGTTCTTC. Amino acids: CASSPTGAPNNEQFF.

The CDR3 spells CSAGTSGAWETQYF. CDR3 in DNA: TGCAGTGCTGGGACTAGCGGGGCCTGGGAGACCCAGTACTTC. V and J are TRBV20-1 and TRBJ2-5, with TRBD2 identical over 13 bases. Germline V lookup: CDR1 DFQATT, CDR2 SNEGSKA (reference sequence). The V segment lost 5 bases and the J segment 5 bases; nucleotides outside the gene matches: 5. The CDR3 is made up of 14 amino acids.

The chain joins TRBV12-3 or TRBV12-4 to TRBJ2-3; the D gene is possibly TRBD1 (6 bases). There are 13 residues in the CDR3. V dropped 11 bases and J dropped 0 bases, with 12 bases sitting between them. The CDR3 DNA is TGTGCCTCGTCTGGGGGCAGCACAGATACGCAGTATTTT. Protein: CASSGGSTDTQYF.

The V and J genes are TRBV7-2 and TRBJ1-5, with D possibly matching TRBD1 (5 bases). V was clipped by 1 base and J by 7 bases, with 11 bases between them. The germline gives CDR1 SGHTA, CDR2 FQGNSA. The CDR3 is 14 amino acids. This chain's CDR3 is CASSLVRVRQPQHF. CDR3 DNA: TGTGCCAGCAGCTTAGTCAGGGTTCGGCAGCCCCAGCATTTT. Full variable domain (remainder filled in from reference TRBV7-2 and TRBJ1-5): GAGVSQSPSNKVTEKGKDVELRCDPISGHTALYWYRQSLGQGLEFLIYFQGNSAPDKSGLPSDRFSAERTGGSVSTLTIQRTQQEDSAVYLCASSLVRVRQPQHFGDGTRLSIL.

The V and J genes are TRBV12-3 or TRBV12-4 and TRBJ2-2, with 7 nucleotides matching TRBD2. The trim removed 2 bases at V and 7 bases at J, leaving 1 base unmatched. There are 13 residues in the CDR3. CDR3 DNA sequence: TGTGCCAGCAGTTTATGGGAGGGCGGGGAGCTGTTTTTT. Its protein is CASSLWEGGELFF.

This clonotype was seen just once. The chain's CDR3 is CASSLGGVGPGPFF. CDR3 coding DNA: TGTGCCAGCAGCTTAGGGGGGGTTGGGCCTGGTCCGTTCTTC. V usage is TRBV7-3 and J usage is TRBJ2-1, with TRBD2 matching 7 bases. The ends lost 2 bases at V and 15 bases at J; junction bases unmatched: 13. CDR3 length: 14 residues. From germline, CDR1 is SGHTA and CDR2 FQGTGA.

This rearrangement joins TRBV2 to TRBJ1-2; the D gene is possibly TRBD1 (5 bases). CDR1 is SNHLY and CDR2 is FYNNEI in the germline V gene. V lost 9 bases, J lost 5 bases, and 16 bases lay in between. This CDR3 has 13 residues. DNA for the CDR3: TGTGCCAGTACAGGAGCCACCGATTATGGCTACACCTTC. It yields the protein CASTGATDYGYTF.

The chain combines TRBV7-2 with TRBJ1-1; possibly TRBD1 for D (6 bases). In germline, CDR1 is SGHTA, CDR2 FQGNSA. CDR3 size: 14 residues. V was pared by 5 bases and J by 4 bases, with 14 bases between. The CDR3 loop is CASSPTGLGTEAFF. The DNA for the CDR3 is TGTGCCAGCAGCCCTACAGGGCTGGGCACTGAAGCTTTCTTT.

The chain is built from TRBV7-6 and TRBJ2-7; D perhaps matches TRBD1 (5 bases). The CDR3 sequence is 12 residues long. With 1 base removed from V and 6 bases from J, the gap between germline ends came to 7 bases. Per germline, CDR1 SGHVS and CDR2 FNYEAQ. CDR3: CASSLERGEQYF. The CDR3 DNA follows: TGTGCCAGCAGCTTAGAAAGGGGCGAGCAGTACTTC.

The rearrangement uses TRBV3-1 and TRBJ2-5, with D perhaps TRBD2 (5 bases). Germline-derived CDR1 and CDR2 are LGHDT and YNNKEL (reference sequence). CDR3 length: 12 amino acids. Trimming left V 6 bases short and J 5 bases short, with 10 bases between. The DNA of the CDR3 is TGTGCCAGCAGTCTAGCACTGGAGACCCAGTACTTC. Protein product: CASSLALETQYF.

This chain connects TRBV4-2 to TRBJ2-1, with 13 nucleotides matching TRBD2. This CDR3 is 18 amino acids long. The junction had 8 bases not matched to a gene; V was cut back by 0 bases and J by 6 bases. Germline V gene lookup returns CDR1 LGHNA and CDR2 YNFKEQ. The CDR3 sequence: CASSQETLRTSGSNEQFF. The CDR3 region has the DNA TGTGCCAGCAGCCAAGAAACGCTCCGGACTAGCGGGAGCAATGAGCAGTTCTTC.

The chain recombines TRBV19 with TRBJ1-5, with 8 positions matching TRBD1. Germline trimming cut 2 bases from V and 5 bases from J; bases unmatched to any gene: 11. The CDR3 runs to 17 residues. Per the germline V gene, CDR1 is LNHDA and CDR2 is SQIVND (reference sequence). The CDR3 here is CASSIPPRGQGDQPQHF. CDR3 DNA: TGTGCCAGTAGTATACCCCCCCGAGGACAGGGCGATCAGCCCCAGCATTTT.

The rearrangement links TRBV4-1 to TRBJ2-7; TRBD2 is a possible D gene (7 bases). The germline V gene has CDR1 MGHRA and CDR2 YSYEKL. The V and J ends lost 4 bases and 4 bases respectively, with 17 bases between them. This CDR3 region has 15 residues. The CDR3 region has the DNA TGCGCCAGCAGCCGCGGCCCGGGGGGCTCGTACGAGCAGTACTTC. This gives the protein CASSRGPGGSYEQYF.

The chain is built from TRBV19 and TRBJ2-7, with TRBD1 matching over 7 bases. The ends lost 8 bases at V and 2 bases at J; junction bases unmatched: 9. The CDR3 covers 14 residues. Germline assignment: CDR1 LNHDA and CDR2 SQIVND (reference sequence). CDR3 DNA sequence: TGTGCCAGTTCCGACAGGGTTGGTCCCTACGAGCAGTACTTC. This sequence encodes CASSDRVGPYEQYF.

This sequence joins TRBV20-1 and TRBJ2-5, with 9 bases fitting TRBD2. This CDR3 comprises 14 residues. Looked up from germline, CDR1 is DFQATT and CDR2 is SNEGSKA (reference sequence). With 1 base clipped from V and 1 base from J, the junction kept 1 base outside the gene matches. The chain's CDR3 is CSARGLAAQETQYF. CDR3 bases: TGCAGTGCTAGAGGACTAGCGGCCCAAGAGACCCAGTACTTC.

J is TRBJ1-1 and V is TRBV6-2 or TRBV6-3; maybe TRBD1 (5 bases). Germline loops: CDR1 MNHEY, CDR2 SVGEGT. The V gene lost 6 bases and the J gene lost 4 bases, with 18 bases spanning the gap. The CDR3 is 15 residues long. The CDR3 loop reads CASRASHPGRTEAFF. CDR3 DNA: TGTGCCAGCAGAGCCTCACACCCAGGGCGCACTGAAGCTTTCTTT.

DNA for the CDR3: TGCAGTGCTAGAACAGCCTCCTACAATGAGCAGTTCTTC. Protein: CSARTASYNEQFF. The J gene is TRBJ2-1, the V gene TRBV20-1; D remains ambiguous. Trimming cost V 2 bases and J 0 bases, with 5 bases left between them. The length of the CDR3 is 13 residues. In germline, CDR1 is DFQATT, CDR2 SNEGSKA (reference sequence).

V gene TRBV7-2 combines with J gene TRBJ1-1; the D gene is possibly TRBD1 (6 bases). Germline V CDR1 and CDR2: SGHTA, FQGNSA. V was pared by 5 bases and J by 0 bases, with 13 bases between. The CDR3 extends over 15 amino acids. The CDR3 coding sequence is TGTGCCAGCAGCCCAACAGGGACCATGAACACTGAAGCTTTCTTT. As protein: CASSPTGTMNTEAFF. Filled out from reference TRBV7-2 and TRBJ1-1, the complete variable domain reads GAGVSQSPSNKVTEKGKDVELRCDPISGHTALYWYRQSLGQGLEFLIYFQGNSAPDKSGLPSDRFSAERTGGSVSTLTIQRTQQEDSAVYLCASSPTGTMNTEAFFGQGTRLTVV.

This chain uses TRBV20-1 with TRBJ2-1; 13 positions match TRBD2. The CDR3 has 13 residues. Trimming at V came to 1 base and at J to 9 bases, leaving 0 bases not matched to a gene. The germline gives CDR1 DFQATT, CDR2 SNEGSKA (reference sequence). The CDR3 spells CSARGLAGGEQFF. CDR3 in DNA: TGCAGTGCTAGAGGACTAGCGGGAGGTGAGCAGTTCTTC.

The chain has TRBV15 and TRBJ2-1, with 8 positions matching TRBD2. The V gene's germline CDR1 is LNHNV and CDR2 YYDKDF (reference sequence). The CDR3 extends over 15 amino acids. Trimming cost V 2 bases and J 8 bases; bases outside gene matches: 8. CDR3 amino acids: CATSRQRGLRDEQFF. DNA for the CDR3: TGTGCCACCAGCAGACAGCGGGGGTTGCGCGATGAGCAGTTCTTC.

CDR3: CASSQETEYGYTF. The CDR3 DNA reads TGTGCCAGCAGCCAAGAGACAGAATATGGCTACACCTTC. The chain joins TRBV4-2 to TRBJ1-2, with D perhaps matching TRBD1 (5 bases). Germline CDR1 and CDR2: LGHNA and YNFKEQ. V was pared by 0 bases and J by 5 bases, with 7 bases between. The CDR3 is 13 residues long.

This chain connects TRBV2 to TRBJ1-5; tentatively, D is TRBD1 (6 bases). Trimming took 6 bases from V and 6 from J, leaving 15 bases between them. CDR1 is SNHLY, CDR2 FYNNEI, per germline. There are 14 residues in the CDR3. CDR3 residues: CASSVTGGGQPQHF. The CDR3 DNA is TGTGCCAGCAGCGTAACCGGAGGGGGTCAGCCCCAGCATTTT.

The chain joins TRBV7-2 to TRBJ1-5; D is undetermined. This CDR3 is 13 amino acids long. V lost 5 bases and J 4 bases, leaving 9 bases between the germline ends. Germline V CDR1 and CDR2: SGHTA, FQGNSA. The CDR3 sequence is CASSPRRNQPQHF. For the CDR3, the DNA is TGTGCCAGCAGCCCAAGACGTAATCAGCCCCAGCATTTT.